This TCR beta chain appears in the sequencing data of a study of T-cell reconstitution after alpha-beta-depleted transplantation in children. Study-wide results and limits: After transplant, at about two months, alpha-beta T cells were reportedly derived from several hundred expanded graft clones. Day-60 TCRbeta diversity that was high in some patients was derived from surviving recipient T cells and thymic progenitors. T-cell counts and diversity at one year following transplant were attributed mainly to newly produced T cells.

This clonotype showed up many times. No antigen is known for it. Unique molecular identifiers were incorporated into the prepared TCRbeta library. TCRdb fed the PCR reads into MiXCR, producing one record per CDR3 protein. There are some 180,000 distinct CDR3 sequences in the sample; approximately 6.3% occur only once, and more than 5.5% lies in the top ten. The germline gives CDR1 SGHDN, CDR2 FVKESK. The CDR3 consists of 15 residues. With 5 bases clipped from V and 3 bases from J, the junction kept 9 bases outside the gene matches. The specimen comprised PBMCs, sampled before TCRalphabeta/CD19-depleted stem cell transplant. This sequence originates from a boy aged 2 to 9 with acute lymphoblastic leukemia, due to receive a stem cell transplant. This chain links TRBV14 with TRBJ2-7; 8 bases align to TRBD1. CDR3 loop: CASSTSGQGSYEQYF. For the CDR3, the DNA is TGTGCCAGCAGCACATCCGGACAGGGCAGCTACGAGCAGTACTTC.